A selection of T cell receptor beta chains follows, all from one sample in a study of CD4+ T cells in melanoma. The assay was immunoSEQ multiplex PCR, and TCRdb's table has in-frame clones only and misses some. Of roughly 110,000 clones listed, about 90% were seen once; the top ten hold 3.3%. The source material was peripheral blood. The receptors were gathered from a human donor with melanoma. The CDR3 runs from the conserved cysteine through the conserved F or W. A D gene is named only where the DNA matches it firmly. Size is stated for part of the rows, as once, few or many counts, or as a class when the clone is expanded.

j_call clone_size d_call v_call cdr3_aa cdr3_nt
TRBJ2-7 . . TRBV7-2 CASSSLLGGGSYEQYF TGTGCCAGCAGCTCCCTACTTGGGGGCGGCTCCTACGAGCAGTACTTC
TRBJ1-1 . . TRBV6-6 CASKDPNTEAFF TGTGCCAGCAAGGACCCAAACACTGAAGCTTTCTTT
TRBJ2-3 . TRBD1 TRBV7-6 CASSFGQGRTDTQYF TGTGCCAGCAGCTTCGGACAGGGGCGCACAGATACGCAGTATTTT
TRBJ2-1 . TRBD2 TRBV6-6 CASSQSGGYNEQFF TGTGCCAGCAGTCAAAGCGGGGGCTACAATGAGCAGTTCTTC
TRBJ2-3 once TRBD1 TRBV5-1 CASSLGQGADTQYF TGCGCCAGCAGCTTGGGGCAGGGGGCAGATACGCAGTATTTT
TRBJ2-7 few . TRBV4-1 CASSQEADLSREQYF TGCGCCAGCAGCCAAGAAGCGGACCTTTCGCGGGAGCAGTACTTC
TRBJ2-2 . . TRBV7-2 CASSLPRGRVGELFF TGTGCCAGCAGCTTACCTAGAGGGCGTGTCGGGGAGCTGTTTTTT
TRBJ2-7 once . TRBV11-2 CASSLRAREQYF TGTGCCAGCAGCTTAAGGGCGAGGGAGCAGTACTTC
TRBJ2-7 . TRBD2 TRBV19 CASRLAGEPLSYEQYF TGTGCCAGTCGACTAGCGGGGGAGCCCCTTTCCTACGAGCAGTACTTC
TRBJ2-3 . TRBD2 TRBV5-1 CASSLLAGDTQYF TGCGCCAGCAGCTTGCTAGCGGGAGATACGCAGTATTTT